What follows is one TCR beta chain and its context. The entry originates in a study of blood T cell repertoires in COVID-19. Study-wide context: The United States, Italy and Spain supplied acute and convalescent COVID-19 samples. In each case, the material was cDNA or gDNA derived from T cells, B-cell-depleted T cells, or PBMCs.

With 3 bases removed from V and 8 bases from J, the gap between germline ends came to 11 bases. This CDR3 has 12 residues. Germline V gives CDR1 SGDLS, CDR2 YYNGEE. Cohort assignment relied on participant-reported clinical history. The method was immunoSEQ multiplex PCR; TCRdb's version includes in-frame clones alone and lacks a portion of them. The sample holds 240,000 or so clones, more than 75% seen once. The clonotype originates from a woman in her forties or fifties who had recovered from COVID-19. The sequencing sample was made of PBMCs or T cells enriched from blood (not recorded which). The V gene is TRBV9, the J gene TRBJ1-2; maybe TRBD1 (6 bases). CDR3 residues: CASSDRTAGYTF. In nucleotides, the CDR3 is TGTGCCAGCAGCGACCGGACAGCGGGCTACACCTTC.